This TCR beta chain was documented in a study of blood T cell repertoires in COVID-19. The wider study: PBMCs, B-cell-depleted T cells, or T cells were the source of the cDNA or gDNA that made up the material.

Losses at the gene ends were 6 bases for V and 2 bases for J; bases not matched to a gene: 6. Germline V gene sequence: CDR1 LNHDA, CDR2 SQIVND (reference sequence). The CDR3 is made up of 14 amino acids. Authors' analysis steps: Amplification from reference gene primers served as the basis for estimated nucleated cell counts. TCRdb keeps only in-frame clones here, not all; method: immunoSEQ multiplex PCR. V, J and clone size were drawn from that table, and D and trimming were deduced from the DNA. Of about 130,000 clones in the sample, approximately 74% were seen once. This receptor was taken from a man aged 80 or over with COVID-19, enrolled during active disease. The sequenced material came from peripheral blood. V is TRBV19 and J is TRBJ2-7; 8 bases are shared with TRBD1. CDR3 coding DNA: TGTGCCAGTAGCACCGGACAGGGTACCTACGAGCAGTACTTC. Its translation: CASSTGQGTYEQYF.